This record covers a single TCR beta chain. The same CDR3 is also encoded by other DNA sequences in this sample. The data were produced by immunoSEQ multiplex PCR, yet TCRdb's version contains in-frame clones alone and is incomplete. The table shows 20,000 to 25,000 clones, with roughly half occurring only once. Germline assignment: CDR1 GTSNPN and CDR2 SVGIG (reference sequence). Between the trimmed V and J ends, which lost 2 bases and 2 bases, there was a span of 7 bases. There are 13 residues in the CDR3. This sample was included in a study of radiation and T cells in renal cell carcinoma. As to treatment: treatment-naive control, cytoreductive nephrectomy.

The TCR sequence derives from a human donor with renal cell carcinoma. The chain recombines TRBV30 with TRBJ1-5; D remains ambiguous. The sample was tumor tissue, taken from a patient whose treatment was nephrectomy without radiotherapy. The CDR3: CAWSSGGNQPQHF. In nucleotides, the CDR3 is TGTGCCTGGAGTAGCGGGGGCAATCAGCCCCAGCATTTT.